This is a list of T cell receptor beta chains from one sample in a study of blood T cells in healthy people across ages. MiXCR was run by TCRdb on the 5' RACE reads, yielding one entry per CDR3 protein. This sample has 750,000 to 950,000 distinct CDR3 sequences; 20% to 30% occur once, and the top ten carry around 3%. These records were also assigned to another study, of T cells of mothers and their children.

Sequencing was done on a sample of blood. The receptors shown here come from a boy younger than 18 in good health. Both conserved end residues are trimmed from each CDR3. Each record gives: J gene, V gene, CDR3 protein.

TRBJ2-5 | TRBV6-5 | ASSPRHIQETQY
TRBJ2-7 | TRBV28 | ASNSPGAGTYEQY
TRBJ2-7 | TRBV5-1 | ASSFGQEWYEQY
TRBJ2-4 | TRBV6-5 | ASSYRVAVALAKNIQY
TRBJ2-5 | TRBV15 | ATSLGQTFFNRDRGQETQY
TRBJ2-3 | TRBV2 | ASGATDTQY
TRBJ1-2 | TRBV29-1 | SVEGRGYSNCGYT
TRBJ2-1 | TRBV7-9 | ASSSSGASSIGQF
TRBJ2-3 | TRBV20-1 | SAGTGTAFSTDTQY
TRBJ2-1 | TRBV20-1 | SALPLRGRSSYNEQF
TRBJ1-6 | TRBV15 | ATSREDGSPLH
TRBJ2-1 | TRBV20-1 | SALPSGADEQF
TRBJ1-2 | TRBV7-2 | ASSLKRDSYGYT
TRBJ2-3 | TRBV20-1 | SARAGPRQSSTDTQY
TRBJ1-1 | TRBV7-6 | ASSFGRTATEAF
TRBJ1-2 | TRBV6-2/TRBV6-3 | ASSSDRANYGYT
- | TRBV24-1 | ATSDLGTGGKYNEQF
TRBJ2-5 | TRBV9 | ASSAGTSGLYLVQETQY
TRBJ2-7 | TRBV21-1 | ASSKPDRGLYEQY
TRBJ2-1 | TRBV12-3/TRBV12-4 | ASVRVALLSNEQF
TRBJ2-3 | TRBV7-3 | ASSSGTAADTQY
TRBJ1-5 | TRBV3-1 | ASSPSDSFGAQPQH
TRBJ2-7 | TRBV28 | ASRGQGYEQY
TRBJ2-7 | TRBV7-9 | ASSLGGPVSYEQY
TRBJ2-7 | TRBV5-1 | ASSGTGAYEQY
TRBJ2-7 | TRBV4-2 | ASSQGGQGFYEQY
- | TRBV6-2/TRBV6-3 | ASSRGAPQF
TRBJ1-4 | TRBV5-1 | ASSVTPGEKLF
TRBJ2-7 | TRBV6-5 | ASSYEAGRNYEQY
TRBJ1-4 | TRBV20-1 | SATLGGVEKLF
TRBJ2-5 | TRBV29-1 | SVPRELAAETQY
TRBJ2-5 | TRBV3-1 | ASSQDLGPPETQY
TRBJ2-3 | TRBV20-1 | SVPGRGLGAQY
TRBJ1-2 | TRBV6-5 | ASSSRRTRTNYGYT
- | TRBV29-1 | SVVSSGVYDEQF
TRBJ2-3 | TRBV5-5 | ASSGGAIDTQY
TRBJ2-3 | TRBV12-3/TRBV12-4 | ASSLRTGRDGTDTQY
- | TRBV19 | ASSIGASGGNEQF
TRBJ1-5 | TRBV11-2 | ASSLMGGPQH
TRBJ1-6 | TRBV6-6 | ASSYSTGRSPLH
TRBJ2-4 | TRBV7-2 | ASSPEDGNIQY
TRBJ2-7 | TRBV7-2 | ASSPRGSGLHEQY
TRBJ2-6 | TRBV12-3/TRBV12-4 | ASSSGQGGSGANVLT
TRBJ1-4 | TRBV6-6 | ASSYPGGAGVKLF
TRBJ2-3 | TRBV12-3/TRBV12-4 | ASSVQPGEPFTDTQY
TRBJ2-7 | TRBV6-5 | ASSRLAGKSYEQY
TRBJ1-1 | TRBV14 | ASSQDVGRNTEAF
TRBJ1-1 | TRBV4-1 | ASSQELYRTAMNTVAF
TRBJ2-6 | TRBV9 | ASSAGITRGANVLT
TRBJ2-7 | TRBV5-6 | ASSPGFMREQY
- | TRBV5-1 | ASSLKQGVPYEQY
TRBJ1-1 | TRBV5-5 | ASSPRTTSTNTEAF
TRBJ1-2 | TRBV2 | ASSDAGGNYGYT
TRBJ2-1 | TRBV6-5 | ASSSDRGVYNEQF